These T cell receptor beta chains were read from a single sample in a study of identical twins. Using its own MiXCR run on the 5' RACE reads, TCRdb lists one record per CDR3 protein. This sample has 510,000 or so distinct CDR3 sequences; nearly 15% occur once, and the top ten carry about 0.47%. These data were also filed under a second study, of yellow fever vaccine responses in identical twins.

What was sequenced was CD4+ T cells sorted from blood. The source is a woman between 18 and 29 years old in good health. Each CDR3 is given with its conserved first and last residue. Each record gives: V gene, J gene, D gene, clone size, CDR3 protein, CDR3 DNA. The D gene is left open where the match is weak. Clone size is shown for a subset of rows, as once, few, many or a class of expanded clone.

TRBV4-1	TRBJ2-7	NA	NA	CASSQDGRRDLEQYF	TGCGCCAGCAGCCAAGATGGAAGGAGGGACCTCGAGCAGTACTTC
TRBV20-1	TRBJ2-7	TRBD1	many	CSASGTGDEQYF	TGCAGTGCTTCCGGGACAGGAGACGAGCAGTACTTC
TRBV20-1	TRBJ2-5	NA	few	CSARDKNSAQYF	TGCAGTGCTAGAGATAAGAACTCCGCACAGTACTTC
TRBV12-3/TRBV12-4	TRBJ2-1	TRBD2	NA	CASSYSGSRDEQFF	TGTGCCAGCAGTTACAGCGGGAGTAGGGATGAGCAGTTCTTC
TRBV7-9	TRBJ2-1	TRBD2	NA	CASAKTSVNPNEQFF	TGTGCCAGCGCGAAGACTAGCGTCAACCCCAATGAGCAGTTCTTC
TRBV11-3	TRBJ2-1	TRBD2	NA	CASSLTGLAGQYNEQFF	TGTGCCAGCAGCTTGACGGGACTAGCGGGACAATACAATGAGCAGTTCTTC
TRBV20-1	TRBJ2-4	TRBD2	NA	CSAIGLAGDATIQYF	TGCAGTGCTATAGGACTAGCGGGAGATGCTACCATTCAGTACTTC
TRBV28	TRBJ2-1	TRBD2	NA	CASSELAGLWDEQFF	TGTGCCAGCAGTGAGCTAGCGGGTCTGTGGGATGAGCAGTTCTTC
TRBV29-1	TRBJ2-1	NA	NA	CSVTGTGSLPAYNEQFF	TGCAGCGTCACCGGGACTGGAAGCCTCCCCGCCTACAATGAGCAGTTCTTC
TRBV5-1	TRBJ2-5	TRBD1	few	CASSLRGQARQETQYF	TGCGCCAGCAGCTTGAGGGGACAGGCAAGACAAGAGACCCAGTACTTC
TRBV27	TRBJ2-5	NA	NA	CASSPGRVDQETQYF	TGTGCCAGCAGTCCGGGACGGGTGGACCAAGAGACCCAGTACTTC
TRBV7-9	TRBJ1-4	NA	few	CASSLSGSTGEKLFF	TGTGCCAGCAGCTTATCAGGGAGTACGGGTGAAAAACTGTTTTTT
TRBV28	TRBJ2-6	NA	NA	CASSFSIRDGANVLTF	TGTGCCAGCAGTTTCAGTATCAGAGATGGGGCCAACGTCCTGACTTTC
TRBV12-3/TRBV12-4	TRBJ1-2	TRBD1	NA	CASTKGGGDRGTYGYTF	TGTGCCAGCACCAAGGGGGGTGGGGACAGGGGCACCTATGGCTACACCTTC
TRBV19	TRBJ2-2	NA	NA	CASRKQGNTGELFF	TGTGCCAGTAGAAAACAGGGGAACACCGGGGAGCTGTTTTTT
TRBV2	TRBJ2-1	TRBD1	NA	CASRVETGALDEQFF	TGTGCCAGCAGAGTAGAGACAGGGGCGTTGGATGAGCAGTTCTTC
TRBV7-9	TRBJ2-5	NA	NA	CASSSQGRETQYF	TGTGCCAGCAGCTCACAGGGGAGGGAGACCCAGTACTTC
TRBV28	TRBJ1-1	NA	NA	CASSFPGRTEAFF	TGTGCCAGCAGTTTCCCCGGGAGGACTGAAGCTTTCTTT
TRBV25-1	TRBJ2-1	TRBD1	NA	CASSNIQTGKAYNEQFF	TGTGCCAGCAGTAACATACAGACAGGGAAGGCCTACAATGAGCAGTTCTTC
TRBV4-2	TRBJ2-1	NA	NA	CASSQDSVSYNEQFF	TGTGCCAGCAGCCAAGATTCAGTCAGCTACAATGAGCAGTTCTTC
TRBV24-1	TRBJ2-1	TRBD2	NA	CATSDKRGPYNEQFF	TGTGCCACCAGTGATAAGCGGGGGCCCTACAATGAGCAGTTCTTC
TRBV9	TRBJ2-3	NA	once	CASSVGGMGTDTQYF	TGTGCCAGCAGCGTAGGAGGGATGGGCACAGATACGCAGTATTTT
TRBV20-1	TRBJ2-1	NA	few	CSARDPPRDPLGYEQFF	TGCAGTGCTAGAGATCCCCCCCGGGACCCCCTGGGGTATGAGCAGTTCTTC
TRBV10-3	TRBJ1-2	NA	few	CATSQGYGYTF	TGTGCCACCTCACAGGGCTATGGCTACACCTTC
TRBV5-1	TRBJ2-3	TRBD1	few	CASSLAGTGWTDTQYF	TGCGCCAGCAGCTTGGCTGGGACAGGGTGGACAGATACGCAGTATTTT
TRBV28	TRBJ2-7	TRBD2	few	CASTQTSGSPRYEQYF	TGTGCCAGCACTCAGACTAGCGGGAGCCCCCGCTACGAGCAGTACTTC
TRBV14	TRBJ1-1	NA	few	CASSINRESEAFF	TGTGCCAGCAGCATTAACAGGGAATCTGAAGCTTTCTTT
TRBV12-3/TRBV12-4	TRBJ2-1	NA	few	CASSLPNNEQFF	TGTGCCAGCAGTTTACCTAACAATGAGCAGTTCTTC